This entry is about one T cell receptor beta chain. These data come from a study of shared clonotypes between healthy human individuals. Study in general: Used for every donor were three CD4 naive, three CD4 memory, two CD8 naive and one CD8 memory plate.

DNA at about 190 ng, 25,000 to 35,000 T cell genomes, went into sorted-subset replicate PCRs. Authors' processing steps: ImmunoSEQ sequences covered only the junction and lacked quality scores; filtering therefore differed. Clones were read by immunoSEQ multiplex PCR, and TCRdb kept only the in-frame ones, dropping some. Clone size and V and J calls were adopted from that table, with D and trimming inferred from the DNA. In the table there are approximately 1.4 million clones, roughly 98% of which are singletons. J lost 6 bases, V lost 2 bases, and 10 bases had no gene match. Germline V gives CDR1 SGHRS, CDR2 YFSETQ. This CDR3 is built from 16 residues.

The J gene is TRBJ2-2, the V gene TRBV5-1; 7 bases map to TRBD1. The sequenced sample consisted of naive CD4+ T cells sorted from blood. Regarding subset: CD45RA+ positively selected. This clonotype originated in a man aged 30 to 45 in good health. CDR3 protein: CASSFNRGMVPGELFF. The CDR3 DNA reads TGCGCCAGCAGCTTTAACAGGGGTATGGTCCCCGGGGAGCTGTTTTTT.